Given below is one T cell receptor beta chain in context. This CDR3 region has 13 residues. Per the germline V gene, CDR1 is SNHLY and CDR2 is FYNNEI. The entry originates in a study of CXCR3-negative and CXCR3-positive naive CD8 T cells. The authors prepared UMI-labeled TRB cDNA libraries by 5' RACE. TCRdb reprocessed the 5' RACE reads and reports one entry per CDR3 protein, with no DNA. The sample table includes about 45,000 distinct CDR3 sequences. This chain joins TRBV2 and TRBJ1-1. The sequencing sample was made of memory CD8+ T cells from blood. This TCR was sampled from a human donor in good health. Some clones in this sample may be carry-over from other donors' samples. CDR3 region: CASIRGWDTEAFF.